This TCR beta chain was captured by sequencing in a study of liver allograft versus peripheral blood T cells. For the study at large: Comparing T cell receptor repertoires in transplanted livers with those in recipients' peripheral blood was part of the design.

In TCRdb, the reads were re-called with MiXCR into one record per CDR3 protein. The table has several thousand distinct CDR3 sequences, 16% seen once; the top ten hold roughly 7.1%. General study points: Reports indicated that T cell receptor repertoires inside liver allografts differed from those in peripheral blood.

This clonotype came up many times. The antigen is unknown. The CDR3 runs to 15 residues. The germline V gene encodes CDR1 SGHTA and CDR2 FQGNSA. The V end was cut by 6 bases, the J end by 5 bases, with 19 bases between. The source of this sequence is a human patient who had a liver transplant. Part of the T cells may come from the graft donor. This chain uses TRBV7-2 with TRBJ1-1, with D maybe TRBD1 (5 bases). The CDR3 nucleotides are TGTGCCAGCAGATCAGGGAGCGGATTTTGGACTGAAGCTTTCTTT. Its translation: CASRSGSGFWTEAFF.